Each of the 3 T cell receptor beta chains below was sequenced from the same sample in a study of metastatic and nonmetastatic thyroid tumors. Using MiXCR, TCRdb re-called clones from the PCR reads. Of approximately 15,000 clones in the sample, under 15% are singletons; the top ten hold 15% to 20%. No treatment of any kind had been given to any patient before thyroid surgery. Source material: tumor tissue. The source is a female donor with papillary thyroid cancer or a benign thyroid nodule (not recorded which). Some clones in this sample may be carry-over from other donors' samples.

This clone was found many times. The chain employs TRBV5-4 and TRBJ1-1; no definite D call. The CDR3 is 16 residues long. Germline CDR1 reads SGHNT; CDR2 reads YYREEE (reference sequence). Trimming stripped 4 bases from V and 1 base from J, with 17 bases between. DNA of the CDR3: TGTGCCAGCAGCCCTGGGGTAGGGATAGGGAACACTGAAGCTTTCTTT. This gives the protein CASSPGVGIGNTEAFF.

This clone is large by share. Other DNA sequences of this sample code for an identical CDR3. The chain links TRBV12-3 or TRBV12-4 to TRBJ2-1; maybe TRBD2 (7 bases). V shed 2 bases and J shed 10 bases, with 18 bases lying between them. The CDR3 is made up of 15 amino acids. The CDR3 sequence is CASSLTGGPDREQFF. As DNA, the CDR3 is TGTGCCAGCAGTTTAACCGGGGGGCCCGACCGAGAGCAGTTCTTC.

This clone is medium-sized in the sample. The V gene is TRBV11-2, the J gene TRBJ2-1; unclear D gene. CDR3 length: 14 residues. Germline V CDR1 and CDR2: SGHAT, FQNNGV. Between the trimmed V and J ends, which lost 5 bases and 4 bases, there was a span of 12 bases. CDR3 region: CASSQPGLYNEQFF. In DNA form, the CDR3 reads TGTGCCAGCAGCCAACCGGGCCTTTACAATGAGCAGTTCTTC. The full variable domain, its missing parts supplied by reference TRBV11-2 and TRBJ2-1, is EAGVAQSPRYKIIEKRQSVAFWCNPISGHATLYWYQQILGQGPKLLIQFQNNGVVDDSQLPKDRFSAERLKGVDSTLKIQPAKLEDSAVYLCASSQPGLYNEQFFGPGTRLTVL.